The clone carrying this TCR beta chain showed up just once. The data belong to a study of shared clonotypes between healthy human individuals. Study context: Three CD4 naive, three CD4 memory, two CD8 naive and one CD8 memory plate were used per donor.

Investigators divided CD4+ cells into CD45RA+ naive and CD45RA-negative memory subsets. Only in-frame clones appear in the TCRdb table, and some are missing; sequencing was by immunoSEQ multiplex PCR. The repertoire holds about 1 million clones, about 80% seen once, with roughly 1.4% in the top ten. The source material was memory CD4+ T cells sorted from blood. Subset specified: CD45RA-negative fraction. The receptor was derived from a man between 18 and 29 years old in good health.

The CDR3 bases are TGTGCCAGCGCCCCTGCGGGGTCCTGGGATACGCAGTATTTT. Protein sequence: CASAPAGSWDTQYF. The chain joins TRBV2 to TRBJ2-3; TRBD2 might be the D (6 bases). Germline values: CDR1 SNHLY, CDR2 FYNNEI. The V end was cut by 8 bases, the J end by 6 bases, with 18 bases between. The CDR3 runs to 14 residues. Full variable domain (rest looked up from reference TRBV2 and TRBJ2-3): EPEVTQTPSHQVTQMGQEVILRCVPISNHLYFYWYRQILGQKVEFLVSFYNNEISEKSEIFDDQFSVERPDGSNFTLKIRSTKLEDSAMYFCASAPAGSWDTQYFGPGTRLTVL.